This T cell receptor beta chain was identified during a study of T cell responses to AZD1222 COVID-19 vaccine. Study information: Second-dose recipients at about 4 or about 12 weeks were treated as one pooled group. Overall study results and limits: Recipients of AZD1222 seropositive at baseline numbered only five or six. Donors were chiefly white British, with a greater number of females, and clonal diversity was perhaps underestimated. Close to half of spike-specific TCRs reportedly recognize unmutated variant regions.

Repertoires were generated with immunoSEQ multiplex PCR, while TCRdb's copy carries only in-frame clones and drops some. The top ten hold 15% of the sample, which has around 100,000 clones, just under 90% seen once. The CDR3 contains 15 residues. Germline V gene data show CDR1 as SGHDN and CDR2 as FVKESK. Unmatched junction bases numbered 8, after V lost 6 bases and J lost 2 bases. Comments on this clone: Its antigen is unidentified.

This receptor was obtained from an adult in good health. Sequenced here: peripheral blood, sampled on day 0 of AZD1222 vaccination. The rearrangement uses TRBV14 and TRBJ2-7, with 9 bases fitting TRBD1. CDR3 amino acids: CASRQSGQGTYEQYF. Here the CDR3 DNA reads TGTGCCAGCAGACAATCGGGACAGGGAACCTACGAGCAGTACTTC.